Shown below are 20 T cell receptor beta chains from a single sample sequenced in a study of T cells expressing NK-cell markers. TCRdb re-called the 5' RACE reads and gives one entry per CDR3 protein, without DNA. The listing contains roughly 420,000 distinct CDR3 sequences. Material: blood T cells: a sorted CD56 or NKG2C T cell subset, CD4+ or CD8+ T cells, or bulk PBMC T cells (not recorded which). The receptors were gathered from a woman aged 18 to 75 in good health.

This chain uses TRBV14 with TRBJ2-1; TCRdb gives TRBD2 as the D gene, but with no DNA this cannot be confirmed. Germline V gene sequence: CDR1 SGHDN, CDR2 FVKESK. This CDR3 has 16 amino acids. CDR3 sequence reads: CASSQEGTSGSYEQFF.

CDR3 region: CASKGVAASYNEQFF. This chain connects TRBV5-1 to TRBJ2-1; TCRdb indicates TRBD1, and absent DNA this call remains unverified. Germline V gene lookup returns CDR1 SGHRS and CDR2 YFSETQ. The CDR3 spans 15 residues.

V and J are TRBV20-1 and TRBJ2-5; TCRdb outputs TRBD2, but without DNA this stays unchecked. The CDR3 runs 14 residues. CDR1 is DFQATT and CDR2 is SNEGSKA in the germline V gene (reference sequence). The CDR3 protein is CSARGEASQETQYF.

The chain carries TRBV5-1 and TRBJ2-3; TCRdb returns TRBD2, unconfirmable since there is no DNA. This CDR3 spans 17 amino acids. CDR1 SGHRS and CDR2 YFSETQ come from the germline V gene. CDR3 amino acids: CASRTDAGGPGGDTQYF.

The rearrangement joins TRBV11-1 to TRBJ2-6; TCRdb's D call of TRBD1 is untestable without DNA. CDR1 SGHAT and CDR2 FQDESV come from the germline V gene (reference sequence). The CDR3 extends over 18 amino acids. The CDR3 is CASSYPGTGGSGANVLTF.

The CDR3 is CASSLPSTSGGLNTGELFF. The genes are TRBV7-6 and TRBJ2-2; TCRdb designates TRBD2, a call that cannot be tested without DNA. Looked up from germline, CDR1 is SGHVS and CDR2 is FNYEAQ. There are 19 residues in the CDR3.

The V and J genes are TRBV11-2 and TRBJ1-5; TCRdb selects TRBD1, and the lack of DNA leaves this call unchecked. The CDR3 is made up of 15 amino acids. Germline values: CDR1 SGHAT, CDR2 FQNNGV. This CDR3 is CASSLVPQSNQPQHF.

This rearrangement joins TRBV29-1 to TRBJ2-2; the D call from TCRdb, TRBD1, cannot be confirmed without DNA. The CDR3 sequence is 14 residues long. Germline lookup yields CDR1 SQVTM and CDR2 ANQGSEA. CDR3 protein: CSVEDWGVTGELFF.

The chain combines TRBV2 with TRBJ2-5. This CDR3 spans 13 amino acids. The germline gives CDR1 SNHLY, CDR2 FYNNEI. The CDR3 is CASNWALQETQYF. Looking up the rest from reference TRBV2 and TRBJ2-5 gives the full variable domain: EPEVTQTPSHQVTQMGQEVILRCVPISNHLYFYWYRQILGQKVEFLVSFYNNEISEKSEIFDDQFSVERPDGSNFTLKIRSTKLEDSAMYFCASNWALQETQYFGPGTRLLVL.

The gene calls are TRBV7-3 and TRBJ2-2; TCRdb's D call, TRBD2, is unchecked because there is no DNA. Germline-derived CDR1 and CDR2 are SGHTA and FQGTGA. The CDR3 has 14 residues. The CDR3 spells CASSLAGPLGELFF.

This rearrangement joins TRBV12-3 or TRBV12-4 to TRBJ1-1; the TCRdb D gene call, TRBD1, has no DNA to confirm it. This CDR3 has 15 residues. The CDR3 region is CASSSTTGVNTEAFF.

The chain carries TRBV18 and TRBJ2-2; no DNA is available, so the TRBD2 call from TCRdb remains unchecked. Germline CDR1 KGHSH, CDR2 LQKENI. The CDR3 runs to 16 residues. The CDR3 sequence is CASSPPGRPNTGELFF.

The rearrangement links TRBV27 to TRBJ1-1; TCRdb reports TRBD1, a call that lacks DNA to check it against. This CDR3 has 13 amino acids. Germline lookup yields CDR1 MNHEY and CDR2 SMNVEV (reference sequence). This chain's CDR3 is CASGTGVGTEAFF.

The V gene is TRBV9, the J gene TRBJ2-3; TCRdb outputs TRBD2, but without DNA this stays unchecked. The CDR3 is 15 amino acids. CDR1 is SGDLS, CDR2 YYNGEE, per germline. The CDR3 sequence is CASSVVAGAEDTQYF.

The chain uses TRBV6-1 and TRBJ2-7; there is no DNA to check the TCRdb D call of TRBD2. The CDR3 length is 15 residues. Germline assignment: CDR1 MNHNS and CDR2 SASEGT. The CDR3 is CASGPGLAGPYEQYF.

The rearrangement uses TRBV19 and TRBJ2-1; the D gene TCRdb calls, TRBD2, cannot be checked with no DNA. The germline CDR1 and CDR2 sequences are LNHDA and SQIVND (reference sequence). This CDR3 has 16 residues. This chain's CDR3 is CASTTLAGGTYNEQFF.

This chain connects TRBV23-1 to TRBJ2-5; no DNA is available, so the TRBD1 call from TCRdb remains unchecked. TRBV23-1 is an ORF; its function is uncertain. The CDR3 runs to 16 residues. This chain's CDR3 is CASSQGTGTCQETQYF.

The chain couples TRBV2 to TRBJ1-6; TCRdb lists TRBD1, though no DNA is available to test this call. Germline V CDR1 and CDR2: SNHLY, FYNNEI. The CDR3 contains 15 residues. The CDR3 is CASSDAGGNNSPLHF.

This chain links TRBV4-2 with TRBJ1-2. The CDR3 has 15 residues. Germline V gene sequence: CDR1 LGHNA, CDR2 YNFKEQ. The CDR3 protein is CASSLTDYISYGYTF.

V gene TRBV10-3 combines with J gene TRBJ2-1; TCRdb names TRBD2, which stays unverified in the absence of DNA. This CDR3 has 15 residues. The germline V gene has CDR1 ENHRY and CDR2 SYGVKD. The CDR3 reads CAISESVAGEVEQFF.